Following are 11 T cell receptor beta chains from one sample sequenced in a study of tumor and adjacent non-tumor tissue in lung cancer. This sample's RNA came from whole unsorted tissue. Distant lung tissue was collected more than 3 cm away from the tumor edge. TCRbeta libraries were built with three rounds of nested PCR, modified from ARM-PCR. TCRdb re-called the multiplex PCR reads with MiXCR, one entry per CDR3 protein. The data hold 45,000 to 65,000 distinct CDR3 sequences, with about 70% observed a single time. Material for sequencing was distant non-tumor lung tissue. The origin of the receptors is a woman aged 55-70 years with non-small cell lung cancer.

V usage is TRBV4-2 and J usage is TRBJ1-2; TRBD1 agrees at 9 bases. CDR3 length: 16 amino acids. Germline V gene data show CDR1 as LGHNA and CDR2 as YNFKEQ. V shed 4 bases and J 7 bases; nucleotides not matched to a gene: 13. The DNA of the CDR3 is TGTGCCAGCAGCCCTGACTCGGGACAGGGAGCGTTTGGCTACACCTTC. Protein sequence: CASSPDSGQGAFGYTF.

The rearrangement joins TRBV11-2 to TRBJ2-3; D uncertain. The last part of the DNA fits TRBJ1-5 better; the J call may be wrong. There are 18 residues in the CDR3. Germline loops: CDR1 SGHAT, CDR2 FQNNGV. The DNA of the CDR3 is TGTGCCAGCAGCTTAGAGACTAGCTGGGGAGTTTTCACAGATACGCAGCATTTT. Encoded protein: CASSLETSWGVFTDTQHF.

Comments on this clonotype: Mismatch with germline at one junction end may stem from a read error. This chain connects TRBV11-2 to TRBJ2-5; D unclear. The CDR3 extends over 14 amino acids. Germline loops: CDR1 SGHAT, CDR2 FQNNGV. The CDR3 DNA reads as TGTGCCAGCAGCTTAGGTGGCGGCGTAGAGACCCAGTGCTTC. It translates to CASSLGGGVETQCF.

Comment on this clonotype: At one boundary the junction diverges from the germline segment, which might be a read error. The chain combines TRBV11-1 with TRBJ2-5; 8 positions agree with TRBD1. This CDR3 comprises 18 residues. Germline CDR1 reads SGHAT; CDR2 reads FQDESV (reference sequence). This chain's CDR3 is CTSSLPMGVQGDEEIQYF. The CDR3 DNA reads TGTACCAGCAGCTTGCCCATGGGAGTACAGGGGGATGAAGAGATCCAGTACTTC.

A note on this clonotype: One junction end disagrees with the germline gene, perhaps due to a read error. This rearrangement joins TRBV29-1 to TRBJ1-2; perhaps TRBD1 as D (6 bases). CDR1 is SQVTM and CDR2 is ANQGSEA in the germline V gene. This CDR3 is 16 amino acids long. For the CDR3, the DNA is TGCAGGGTTGGGCTACTTGCCCGACAGGATAACTATGGCTACTCCTTC. Translated, it gives CRVGLLARQDNYGYSF.

This clonotype was counted ten times or more. The V and J genes are TRBV7-9 and TRBJ2-7; no firm D call. This CDR3 region has 14 residues. Germline assignment: CDR1 SEHNR and CDR2 FQNEAQ (reference sequence). Trimming removed 6 bases at V and 2 bases at J, with 14 bases between. The CDR3 DNA reads as TGTGCCAGCAGTTTTAGCTCCGGAACCTACGAGCAGTACTTC. As protein: CASSFSSGTYEQYF.

Details on this clonotype: Given the absence of the conserved phenylalanine or tryptophan at the CDR3 end, a read error is likely. This chain links TRBV6-2 or TRBV6-3 with TRBJ1-5; perhaps TRBD1 as D (6 bases). Per the germline V gene, CDR1 is MNHEY and CDR2 is SVGEGT. There are 17 residues in the CDR3. In DNA, the CDR3 is TGTGCCATCAGTTACGGCCCCACAGGGACAAGCAATCAGCCCCAGCATTCT. This translates into CAISYGPTGTSNQPQHS.

This sequence joins TRBV28 and TRBJ2-3; D uncertain. With 9 bases removed from V and 5 bases from J, the gap between germline ends came to 18 bases. Germline assignment: CDR1 MDHEN and CDR2 SYDVKM. CDR3 length: 14 amino acids. The CDR3 DNA reads as TGTGCCAGAACCCACGACGGGCCTGGAGATACGCAGTATTTT. It is translated as CARTHDGPGDTQYF.

Notes on this clonotype: Relative to the germline gene, one junction end is altered; a read error may explain this. V usage is TRBV12-3 or TRBV12-4 and J usage is TRBJ2-7; D may be TRBD2 (6 bases). The CDR3 runs 16 residues. CDR3 sequence: CASSSRLVGVQYGQYF. The CDR3, as DNA: TGTGCCAGCAGTTCTAGACTAGTGGGGGTCCAATACGGGCAGTACTTC.

To note about this clonotype: The junction departs from the called germline gene at one end, perhaps through a read error. The V call is TRBV20-1, the J call TRBJ2-7; either TRBD1 or TRBD2 may supply D (7 bases each). The germline V gene has CDR1 DFQATT and CDR2 SNEGSKA (reference sequence). The CDR3 loop spans 12 amino acids. The CDR3 loop reads CGASGQTGEQYF. DNA of the CDR3: TGCGGTGCTAGCGGACAAACAGGGGAGCAGTATTTC.

The chain links TRBV6-6 to TRBJ1-1; D gene ambiguous. CDR3 length equals 16 residues. Germline-derived CDR1 and CDR2 are MNHNY and SVGAGI (reference sequence). The CDR3 spells CACSMGEGWGNTEAFF. DNA of the CDR3: TGTGCATGCTCCATGGGAGAGGGATGGGGGAACACTGAAGCTTTCTTT.